What follows are 15 T cell receptor beta chains derived from one specimen sequenced in a study of T cells in Graves' hyperthyroidism and ophthalmopathy (dated by TCRdb to the late 2010s). The library was produced with multiplex PCR. This sample was sequenced with an Illumina HiSeq 2000. The TCR beta CDR3 regions were amplified from RNA transcripts. For the first round of RT-PCR on the TCR CDR3, the HTBI primer set was used together with the Qiagen OneStep RT-PCR kit. The public sequencing data were trimmed at Q25 with fastp and processed into clonotypes with MiXCR by TCRdb, which kept only in-frame beta chains. For every CDR3 protein sequence, its rows merge into one entry that carries the most common genes and DNA. This sample is represented by approximately 630,000 distinct CDR3 sequences; around 16% of them were singletons. The top ten clonotypes cover 3.5% to 4% of the sample. Sequenced material: blood. Receptors originate from a woman in her 30s with Graves' hyperthyroidism.

This clonotype was seen a few times. The V call is TRBV5-1, the J call TRBJ1-5; 10 bases agree with TRBD1. The CDR3 runs 16 residues. V shed 0 bases and J 5 bases; nucleotides not matched to a gene: 5. The germline CDR1 and CDR2 sequences are SGHRS and YFSETQ. CDR3 DNA: TGCGCCAGCAGCTTGGGCGGGACAGGGGACCATCAGCCCCAGCATTTT. Translation: CASSLGGTGDHQPQHF. Together with reference TRBV5-1 and TRBJ1-5, the CDR3 gives the full variable domain: KAGVTQTPRYLIKTRGQQVTLSCSPISGHRSVSWYQQTPGQGLQFLFEYFSETQRNKGNFPGRFSGRQFSNSRSEMNVSTLELGDSALYLCASSLGGTGDHQPQHFGDGTRLSIL.

This clonotype was picked up a small number of times. The chain combines TRBV20-1 with TRBJ2-2, with 8 bases fitting TRBD1. With V trimmed by 5 bases and J by 6 bases, 11 bases remained unmatched. The germline V gene has CDR1 DFQATT and CDR2 SNEGSKA (reference sequence). This CDR3 has 15 residues. CDR3 sequence (DNA): TGCAGTGCTGCCCTTCGCAGGGGGCAATCCGGGGAGCTGTTTTTT. Encoded protein: CSAALRRGQSGELFF.

This chain links TRBV6-1 with TRBJ2-2; maybe TRBD1 (6 bases). Germline loops: CDR1 MNHNS, CDR2 SASEGT. The CDR3 loop spans 16 amino acids. The ends were cut back, 7 bases at V and 2 bases at J, with 17 bases in the middle. CDR3 protein: CASTPKGTINTGELFF. Written as DNA, the CDR3 is TGTGCCAGCACCCCCAAAGGGACAATTAACACCGGGGAGCTGTTTTTT.

On this clonotype: This may come from a read error, since a much larger clone is one base off. For the CDR3, the DNA is TGTGCCAGCAGCTTCGACACTGGGACAGGGGGCGAGCAGTACTTC. The encoded protein is CASSFDTGTGGEQYF. J is TRBJ2-7 and V is TRBV11-3, with TRBD1 matching 11 bases. The germline CDR1 and CDR2 sequences are SGHNT and YENEEA. After removal of 3 bases from V and 6 bases from J, the junction contained 7 bases not matched to a gene. The CDR3 consists of 15 residues.

This clonotype was counted between two and nine times. V gene TRBV12-3 or TRBV12-4 combines with J gene TRBJ2-5; D unresolved. Trimming cost V 3 bases and J 5 bases, with 10 bases left between them. This CDR3 spans 13 amino acids. In DNA, the CDR3 is TGTGCCAGCAGTTTTGCCGACCCGGAGACCCAGTACTTC. Translation: CASSFADPETQYF.

This clonotype was seen at least ten times. This rearrangement joins TRBV3-1 to TRBJ1-2; D is uncertain. Germline lookup yields CDR1 LGHDT and CDR2 YNNKEL (reference sequence). The ends were cut back, 2 bases at V and 7 bases at J, with 11 bases in the middle. CDR3 length: 13 residues. CDR3 in amino acids: CASSQYGLTGYTF. In DNA form, the CDR3 reads TGTGCCAGCAGCCAATATGGTCTGACTGGCTACACCTTC.

The rearrangement uses TRBV7-2 and TRBJ2-7; TRBD1 agrees at 8 bases. Germline V gives CDR1 SGHTA, CDR2 FQGNSA. The V gene end was trimmed by 3 bases and the J gene end by 3 bases; junction bases not matched to a gene: 13. This CDR3 spans 17 amino acids. The CDR3 DNA reads TGTGCCAGCAGCTTCGGGACAGGCCTAAGTATGGACTACGAGCAGTACTTC. Translating it yields CASSFGTGLSMDYEQYF.

This clonotype was observed once. V gene TRBV28 combines with J gene TRBJ2-1; D call uncertain. Trimming removed 3 bases from V and 16 bases from J, with 22 bases in between. The CDR3 has 14 amino acids. Germline-derived CDR1 and CDR2 are MDHEN and SYDVKM. This chain's CDR3 is CASSFHTPAASFFF. Written as DNA, the CDR3 is TGTGCCAGCAGTTTCCACACCCCGGCAGCCTCCTTCTTCTTC.

CDR3 protein: CSARDFGTGTSGNNEQFF. The CDR3, as DNA: TGCAGTGCTAGAGATTTTGGGACAGGGACTAGCGGGAACAATGAGCAGTTCTTC. The chain has TRBV20-1 and TRBJ2-1; TRBD2 aligns across 13 bases. The ends lost 0 bases at V and 5 bases at J; junction bases unmatched: 10. The CDR3 loop spans 18 amino acids. Germline CDR1 DFQATT, CDR2 SNEGSKA (reference sequence).

This clonotype was picked up many times. This chain connects TRBV12-3 or TRBV12-4 to TRBJ2-1; 7 bases are shared with TRBD1. V shed 6 bases, J shed 3 bases, and the junction held 5 bases outside the gene matches. The CDR3 contains 14 residues. The CDR3 protein is CASSRDSFYNEQFF. The CDR3 region has the DNA TGTGCCAGCAGCCGGGACAGCTTCTACAATGAGCAGTTCTTC.

This clonotype was observed many times. The chain joins TRBV7-9 to TRBJ2-7; possibly TRBD1 or TRBD2 for D (6 bases each). Germline-derived CDR1 and CDR2 are SEHNR and FQNEAQ (reference sequence). There are 17 residues in the CDR3. The V and J ends lost 5 bases and 4 bases respectively, with 24 bases between them. The CDR3: CASSGSVGARRDYEQYF. CDR3 sequence (DNA): TGTGCCAGCAGCGGAAGTGTGGGGGCCCGGCGGGATTACGAGCAGTACTTC.

There are a few counts of this clonotype. This chain connects TRBV7-9 to TRBJ2-3, with TRBD2 matching over 7 bases. V shed 2 bases, J shed 0 bases, and the junction held 5 bases outside the gene matches. Germline loops: CDR1 SEHNR, CDR2 FQNEAQ (reference sequence). This CDR3 is built from 16 residues. The CDR3 coding sequence is TGTGCCAGCAGCTTAAGGGCGGGAGAAAGCACAGATACGCAGTATTTT. It translates to CASSLRAGESTDTQYF.

The V call is TRBV7-8, the J call TRBJ1-1; D perhaps matches TRBD1 (5 bases). Germline lookup yields CDR1 SGHVS and CDR2 FQNEAQ. Trimming removed 5 bases from V and 5 bases from J, with 18 bases in between. The CDR3 is made up of 15 amino acids. The CDR3 nucleotides read TGTGCCAGCAGCCGACGGGCAGGGTTCTCGACTGAAGCTTTCTTT. It codes for CASSRRAGFSTEAFF.

Of note for this clonotype: A read error is possible here, since a much larger clone lies one base away. V usage is TRBV28 and J usage is TRBJ2-1, with D perhaps TRBD2 (5 bases). The CDR3 runs to 14 residues. Germline V gene data show CDR1 as MDHEN and CDR2 as SYDVKM. As DNA, the CDR3 is TGTGCCAGCAGCCCTTCTAGCTTCGGGAATGAGCAGTCCTTC. This sequence encodes CASSPSSFGNEQSF.

Many counts were recorded for this clonotype. V and J are TRBV6-6 and TRBJ2-7; 10 positions agree with TRBD2. The CDR3 has 17 amino acids. Per the germline V gene, CDR1 is MNHNY and CDR2 is SVGAGI (reference sequence). The V segment lost 2 bases and the J segment 7 bases; nucleotides outside the gene matches: 14. In DNA form, the CDR3 reads TGTGCCAGCAGTTACATGCCCGCTAGCGGGAGTGGGGGGGAGCAGTACTTC. This encodes CASSYMPASGSGGEQYF.